The sequence of this TCR beta chain was determined in a study of blood T cells in healthy people across ages. Study-level results: Significant beta diversity loss was already apparent by age approximately 36, declining roughly linearly. Since the PBMCs were unsorted, naive and antigen-experienced cells could not be conclusively compared.

The second PCR ran about 6 to 12 cycles with a sample-barcoded 5' primer and J-beta primers. TCRdb passed the 5' RACE reads through MiXCR, listing each CDR3 protein once. The data contain approximately 1,100,000 distinct CDR3 sequences, under 55% of them singletons. Looked up from germline, CDR1 is DFQATT and CDR2 is SNEGSKA (reference sequence). CDR3 length: 16 residues. As for this clonotype: No antigen is known for it.

The TCR originated in a woman aged 55 to 70 in good health. The rearrangement joins TRBV20-1 to TRBJ2-4; TRBD2 aligns across 7 bases. The last part of the DNA fits TRBJ2-7 better; the J call may be wrong. Sequencing input: blood. The CDR3 reads CSARDLRRAGPYEQYF. CDR3 coding DNA: TGCAGTGCTAGAGATCTGCGTCGAGCGGGGCCATACGAGCAGTACTTC.